These T cell receptor beta chains were read from a single sample in a study of T cells in localized non-small cell lung cancer. The method was immunoSEQ multiplex PCR; TCRdb's version includes in-frame clones alone and lacks a portion of them. The repertoire holds roughly 1,300 clones, with roughly 28% as singletons. Sample: normal lung tissue next to the tumor, taken before any cancer treatment. These receptors all come from a male donor at least 60 years old with stage II lung adenocarcinoma. Both conserved end residues are part of each CDR3. D genes are given only for firm matches. Clone size is not always given. Where it is, it says once, few, many or a class for expanded clones.

TRBV5-1	NA	TRBJ2-3	NA	TGCGCCAGCAGCTATCAGGGACTGGAAGGCACAGATACGCAGTATTTT	CASSYQGLEGTDTQYF
TRBV7-2	medium-sized	TRBJ2-5	NA	TGTGCCAGCAGTCCAACTGGACAAGAGACCCAGTACTTC	CASSPTGQETQYF
TRBV7-8	once	TRBJ1-4	NA	TGTGCCAGCAGCTTAGGGGGATACGAAAAACTGTTTTTT	CASSLGGYEKLFF
TRBV28	few	TRBJ1-2	TRBD1	TGTGCCAGCAGTCTCCTTCCAGGGGGCTTTGACTATGGCTACACCTTC	CASSLLPGGFDYGYTF
TRBV5-1	large	TRBJ2-2	NA	TGCGCCAGCAGCTTCTGGGTTAACACCGGGGAGCTGTTTTTT	CASSFWVNTGELFF
TRBV9	NA	TRBJ1-6	NA	TGTGCCAGCAGTGAAGCGGAGGATTCACCCCTCCACTTT	CASSEAEDSPLHF
TRBV18	few	TRBJ2-7	NA	TGTGCCAGCTCCTCGGCAACGGGGCCGGCGAGCTCCTACGAGCAGTACTTC	CASSSATGPASSYEQYF
TRBV30	few	TRBJ2-1	NA	TGTGCCTGGAGTGTATTAGGGACCGGCAATGAGCAGTTCTTC	CAWSVLGTGNEQFF
TRBV11-3	NA	TRBJ2-1	NA	TGTGCCAGCAGCCCGGACACCCGCTCCTACAATGAGCAGTTCTTC	CASSPDTRSYNEQFF
TRBV11-3	large	TRBJ1-1	NA	TGTGCCAGCAGCCCACAGGATTGGACCCTTAACACTGAAGCTTTCTTT	CASSPQDWTLNTEAFF
TRBV29-1	once	TRBJ2-3	NA	TGCAGCGTTGAAAGGGGTGGGTACGGGGAAGATACGCAGTATTTT	CSVERGGYGEDTQYF
TRBV9	once	TRBJ1-2	TRBD1	TGTGCCAGCAGCGTGAGGACAGGGGTTTACACCTTC	CASSVRTGVYTF